A selection of T cell receptor beta chains follows, all from one sample in a study of shared clonotypes between healthy human individuals. Sequencing was performed with immunoSEQ multiplex PCR; in TCRdb, only in-frame clones are kept and a portion is missing. The data hold about 2 million clones, with just under 95% observed a single time. Sequencing input: naive CD8+ T cells sorted from blood. The origin of the receptors is a man aged 18 to 30 in good health. CDR3s include the opening cysteine and the closing phenylalanine or tryptophan. D genes are given only for firm matches. Clone size is shown for a subset of rows, as once, few, many or a class of expanded clone.

size | D | J | V | DNA | CDR3
once | TRBD1 | TRBJ1-5 | TRBV7-9 | TGTGCCAGCAGCTTAGGGGGGACAGAAGGTCAGCCCCAGCATTTT | CASSLGGTEGQPQHF
- | - | TRBJ1-2 | TRBV9 | TGTGCCAGCAGCGTAGCCGCACGGGAGAAGGAAGTCTACACCTTC | CASSVAAREKEVYTF
- | - | TRBJ2-7 | TRBV14 | TGTGCCAGCAGCCCCCGGGACACCGAATTC | CASSPRDTEF
- | - | TRBJ2-7 | TRBV28 | TGTGCCAGCAGTCCCCCCCGCAGGACCTACGAGCAGTACTTC | CASSPPRRTYEQYF
once | - | TRBJ1-2 | TRBV4-1 | TGCGCCAGCAGCCAAGACTTTGGGGGGATCTATGGCTACACCTTC | CASSQDFGGIYGYTF
once | - | TRBJ2-7 | TRBV4-1 | TGCGCCAGCAGCCCTAAAGCGGCTGACAGGTCGAGCTCCTACGAGCAGTACTTC | CASSPKAADRSSSYEQYF
- | TRBD1 | TRBJ2-1 | TRBV15 | TGTGCCACCAGCAGAGTCGGGACAGGGGGCAGTGATGAGCAGTTCTTC | CATSRVGTGGSDEQFF
- | TRBD1 | TRBJ2-2 | TRBV5-1 | TGCGCCAGCAGCTTGAGGGACAGGCACACCGGGGAGCTGTTTTTT | CASSLRDRHTGELFF
- | TRBD1 | TRBJ1-6 | TRBV19 | TGTGCCAGTAGTACCAAACCGGGACAGGAGCATCACTTT | CASSTKPGQEHHF
- | - | TRBJ1-3 | TRBV27 | TGTGCCAGCAGTTCTGCGGCGACCTCTGGAAACACCATATATTTT | CASSSAATSGNTIYF
- | TRBD1 | TRBJ1-2 | TRBV9 | TGTGCCAGCAGCGTAGAGTCGGGGAGGGGGCCTAATGGCTACACCTTC | CASSVESGRGPNGYTF
- | TRBD1 | TRBJ2-7 | TRBV6-5 | TGTGCCAGCAGTTACGCCACCGGGACAGGGCTCTACGAGCAGTACTTC | CASSYATGTGLYEQYF
- | - | TRBJ2-3 | TRBV13 | TGTGCCAGCAGGAATTCAGGGCATTTGGATACGCAGTATTTT | CASRNSGHLDTQYF
once | - | TRBJ1-6 | TRBV6-4 | TGTGCCAGCAGTAAGGACGCCTATAATTCACCCCTCCACTTT | CASSKDAYNSPLHF
- | TRBD1 | TRBJ2-5 | TRBV27 | TGTGCCAGCAGTTCCTGGACAGGGGGGTACCAAGAGACCCAGTACTTC | CASSSWTGGYQETQYF
few | - | TRBJ2-5 | TRBV11-2 | TGTGCCAGCAGCTTAGGAGGGGAAGAGACCCAGTACTTC | CASSLGGEETQYF
- | TRBD2 | TRBJ2-1 | TRBV27 | TGTGCCAGCAGTTTATCCCCTAGCGGGGGGGCTAATGAGCAGTTCTTC | CASSLSPSGGANEQFF
- | - | TRBJ2-7 | TRBV4-3 | TGCGCCAGCAGCCAAGAGGACAGCTCCTACGAGCAGTACTTC | CASSQEDSSYEQYF
- | - | TRBJ2-7 | TRBV9 | TGTGCCAGCAGCGTAGGGGCGAATAGCTATACCTACGAGCAGTACTTC | CASSVGANSYTYEQYF
- | - | TRBJ2-7 | TRBV7-8 | TGTGCCAGCAGCTTAGTCAGGGGTTCGACCTACGAGCAGTACTTC | CASSLVRGSTYEQYF